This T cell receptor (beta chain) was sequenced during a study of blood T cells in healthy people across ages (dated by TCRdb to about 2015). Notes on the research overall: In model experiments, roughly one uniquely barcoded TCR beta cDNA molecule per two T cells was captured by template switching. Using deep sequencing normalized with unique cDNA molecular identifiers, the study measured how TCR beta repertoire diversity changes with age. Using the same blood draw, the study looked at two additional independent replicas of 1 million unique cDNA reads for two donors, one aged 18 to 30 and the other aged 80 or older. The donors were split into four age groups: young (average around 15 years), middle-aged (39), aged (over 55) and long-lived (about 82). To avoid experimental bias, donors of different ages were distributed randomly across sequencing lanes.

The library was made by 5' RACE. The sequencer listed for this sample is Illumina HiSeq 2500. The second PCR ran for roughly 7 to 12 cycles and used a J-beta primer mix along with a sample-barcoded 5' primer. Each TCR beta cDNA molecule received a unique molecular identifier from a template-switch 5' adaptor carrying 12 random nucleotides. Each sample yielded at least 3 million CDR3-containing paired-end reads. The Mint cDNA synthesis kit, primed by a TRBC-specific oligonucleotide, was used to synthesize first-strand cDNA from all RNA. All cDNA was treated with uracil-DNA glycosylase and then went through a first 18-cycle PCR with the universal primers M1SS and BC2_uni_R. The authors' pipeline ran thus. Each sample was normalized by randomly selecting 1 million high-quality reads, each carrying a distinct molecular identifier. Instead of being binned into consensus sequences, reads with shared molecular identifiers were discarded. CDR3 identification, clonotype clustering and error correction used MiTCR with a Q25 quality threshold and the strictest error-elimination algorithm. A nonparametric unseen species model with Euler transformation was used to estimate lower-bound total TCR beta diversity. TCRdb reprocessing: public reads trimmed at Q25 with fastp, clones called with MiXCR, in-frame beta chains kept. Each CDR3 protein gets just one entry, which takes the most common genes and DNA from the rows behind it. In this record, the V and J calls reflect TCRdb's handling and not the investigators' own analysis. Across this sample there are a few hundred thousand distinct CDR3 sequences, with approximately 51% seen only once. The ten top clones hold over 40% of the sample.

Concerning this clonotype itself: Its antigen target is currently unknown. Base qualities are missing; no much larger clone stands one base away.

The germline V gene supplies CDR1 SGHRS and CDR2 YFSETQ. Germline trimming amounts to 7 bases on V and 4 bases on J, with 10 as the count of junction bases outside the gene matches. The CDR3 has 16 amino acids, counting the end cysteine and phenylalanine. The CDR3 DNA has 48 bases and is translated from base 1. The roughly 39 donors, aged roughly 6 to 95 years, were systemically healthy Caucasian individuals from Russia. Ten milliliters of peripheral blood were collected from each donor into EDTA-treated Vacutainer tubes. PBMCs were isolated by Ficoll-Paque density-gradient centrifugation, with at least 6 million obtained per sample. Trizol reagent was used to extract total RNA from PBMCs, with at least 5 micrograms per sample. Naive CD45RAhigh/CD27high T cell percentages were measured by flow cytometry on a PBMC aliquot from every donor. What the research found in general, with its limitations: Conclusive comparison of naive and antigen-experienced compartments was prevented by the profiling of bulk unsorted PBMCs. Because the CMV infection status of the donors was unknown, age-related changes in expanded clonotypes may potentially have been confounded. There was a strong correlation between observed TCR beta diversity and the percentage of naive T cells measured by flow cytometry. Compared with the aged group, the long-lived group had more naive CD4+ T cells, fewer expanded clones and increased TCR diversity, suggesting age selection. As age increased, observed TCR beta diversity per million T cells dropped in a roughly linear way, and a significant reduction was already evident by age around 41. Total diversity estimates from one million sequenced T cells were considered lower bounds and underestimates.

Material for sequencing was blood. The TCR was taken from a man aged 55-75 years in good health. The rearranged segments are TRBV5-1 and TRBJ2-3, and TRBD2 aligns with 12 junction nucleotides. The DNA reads TGCGCCAGCCCGCAGGCTAGCGGGGGGGGGGCAGATACGCAGTATTTT. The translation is CASPQASGGGADTQYF.